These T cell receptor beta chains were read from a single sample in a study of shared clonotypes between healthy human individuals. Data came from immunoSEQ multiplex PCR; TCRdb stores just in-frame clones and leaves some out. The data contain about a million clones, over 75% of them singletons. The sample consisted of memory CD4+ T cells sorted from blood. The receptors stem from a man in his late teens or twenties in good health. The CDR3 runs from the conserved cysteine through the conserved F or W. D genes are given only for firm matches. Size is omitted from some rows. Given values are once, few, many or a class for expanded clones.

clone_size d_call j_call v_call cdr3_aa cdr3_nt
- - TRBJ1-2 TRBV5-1 CASSLNRGGYTF TGCGCCAGCAGCTTAAATAGGGGAGGCTACACCTTC
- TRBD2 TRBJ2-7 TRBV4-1 CASSQGASGGTYEQYF TGCGCCAGCAGCCAAGGGGCTAGCGGGGGAACCTACGAGCAGTACTTC
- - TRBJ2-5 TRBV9 CASSAFLEGPQYF TGTGCCAGCAGCGCCTTTCTTGAGGGGCCCCAGTACTTC
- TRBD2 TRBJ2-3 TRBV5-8 CASSLVSGRGTDTQYF TGTGCCAGCAGCTTGGTTAGCGGGAGGGGCACAGATACGCAGTATTTT
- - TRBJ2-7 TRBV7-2 CASSSATGGAYEQYF TGTGCCAGCAGCTCGGCTACAGGGGGGGCCTACGAGCAGTACTTC
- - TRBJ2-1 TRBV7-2 CASSFPPAGEQFF TGTGCCAGCAGCTTCCCGCCGGCGGGTGAGCAGTTCTTC
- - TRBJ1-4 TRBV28 CATRGEKLFF TGTGCAACCAGGGGAGAAAAACTGTTTTTT
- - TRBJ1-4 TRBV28 CASSRGRANEKLFF TGTGCCAGCAGCCGGGGGCGTGCTAATGAAAAACTGTTTTTT
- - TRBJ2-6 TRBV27 CASTKTQGGTGANVLTF TGTGCCAGCACAAAGACGCAGGGGGGCACTGGGGCCAACGTCCTGACTTTC
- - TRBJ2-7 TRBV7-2 CASSTAYEQYF TGTGCCAGCAGCACCGCTTACGAGCAGTACTTC
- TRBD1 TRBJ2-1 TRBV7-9 CASSFRDRGYNEQFF TGTGCCAGCAGCTTCCGGGACAGGGGCTACAATGAGCAGTTCTTC
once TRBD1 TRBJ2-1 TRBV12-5 CASGLGQGSREQFF TGTGCTAGTGGTTTGGGACAGGGTTCCCGGGAGCAGTTCTTC
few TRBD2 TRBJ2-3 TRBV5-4 CASSPSTSGKDTQYF TGTGCCAGCAGCCCATCGACTAGCGGGAAGGATACGCAGTATTTT
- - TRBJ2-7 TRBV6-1 CASSEAAGGRREQYF TGTGCCAGCAGTGAAGCTGCCGGGGGGCGTCGCGAGCAGTACTTC
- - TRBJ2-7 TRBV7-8 CASSLGSSVGAEQYF TGTGCCAGCAGCTTAGGCTCTAGCGTGGGGGCCGAGCAGTACTTC
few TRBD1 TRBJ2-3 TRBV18 CASSSWTGVDSDTQYF TGTGCCAGCTCATCCTGGACAGGGGTAGATTCAGATACGCAGTATTTT
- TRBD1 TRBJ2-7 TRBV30 CAWSAGTGGNYEQYF TGTGCCTGGAGTGCCGGGACAGGGGGCAACTACGAGCAGTACTTC
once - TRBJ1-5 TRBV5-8 CASSLSSNQPQHF TGTGCCAGCAGCTTGAGTAGCAATCAGCCCCAGCATTTT
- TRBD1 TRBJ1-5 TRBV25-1 CASRGQGNQPQHF TGTGCCAGCCGTGGACAGGGGAATCAGCCCCAGCATTTT
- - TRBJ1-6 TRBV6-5 CASRARTNSPLHF TGTGCCAGCAGGGCCCGAACTAATTCACCCCTCCACTTT
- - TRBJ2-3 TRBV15 CATSRVPKADTQYF TGTGCCACCAGCAGAGTTCCTAAGGCAGATACGCAGTATTTT
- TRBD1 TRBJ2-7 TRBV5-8 CASSVDRGRNEQYF TGTGCCAGCAGCGTGGACAGGGGTAGAAACGAGCAGTACTTC
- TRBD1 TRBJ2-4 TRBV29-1 CSGGQGPKNIQYF TGCAGCGGGGGACAGGGACCCAAAAACATTCAGTACTTC
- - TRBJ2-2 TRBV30 CAWSGGGPGELFF TGTGCCTGGAGTGGAGGGGGGCCCGGGGAGCTGTTTTTT
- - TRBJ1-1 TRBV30 CAWSVRRNTEAFF TGTGCCTGGAGTGTACGTCGGAACACTGAAGCTTTCTTT
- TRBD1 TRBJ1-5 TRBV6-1 CASTEDRASNQPQHF TGTGCCAGCACCGAAGACAGGGCTAGCAATCAGCCCCAGCATTTT
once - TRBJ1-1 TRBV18 CASSPSGLGNTEAFF TGTGCCAGCTCACCATCCGGGTTGGGGAACACTGAAGCTTTCTTT
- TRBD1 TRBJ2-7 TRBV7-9 CASSPLDRVNEQYF TGTGCCAGCAGCCCTTTGGACAGGGTTAACGAGCAGTACTTC
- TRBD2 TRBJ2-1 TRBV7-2 CASSYTGGSLEQFF TGTGCCAGCAGCTACACGGGGGGGAGCCTCGAGCAGTTCTTC
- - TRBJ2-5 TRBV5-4 CASSGGPSASQETQYF TGTGCCAGCAGCGGGGGGCCTAGCGCATCCCAAGAGACCCAGTACTTC
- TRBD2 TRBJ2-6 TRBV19 CASSRLAGISGANVLTF TGTGCCAGTAGTAGGTTAGCGGGTATCTCTGGGGCCAACGTCCTGACTTTC
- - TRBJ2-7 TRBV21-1 CASSKAWQGDYEQYF TGTGCCAGCAGCAAAGCTTGGCAGGGGGACTACGAGCAGTACTTC
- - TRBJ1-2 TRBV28 CASSPQVAGYTF TGTGCCAGCAGCCCCCAGGTGGCTGGCTACACCTTC
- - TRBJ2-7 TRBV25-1 CASSGERTRSYEQYF TGTGCCAGCAGTGGGGAGAGGACCCGTTCCTACGAGCAGTACTTC
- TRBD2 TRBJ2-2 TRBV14 CASSQVAGFTGELFF TGTGCCAGCAGCCAAGTAGCGGGGTTCACCGGGGAGCTGTTTTTT
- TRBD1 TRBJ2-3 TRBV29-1 CSVRQGATDTQYF TGCAGCGTCAGACAGGGGGCGACAGATACGCAGTATTTT
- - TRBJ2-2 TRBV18 CASSPMADGGTGELFF TGTGCCAGCTCACCAATGGCGGACGGGGGCACCGGGGAGCTGTTTTTT
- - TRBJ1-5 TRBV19 CASSHTGSQPQHF TGTGCCAGTAGTCATACAGGGAGTCAGCCCCAGCATTTT
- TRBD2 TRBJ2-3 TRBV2 CASSESTSGGRDTQYF TGTGCCAGCAGTGAATCGACTAGCGGGGGGAGGGATACGCAGTATTTT
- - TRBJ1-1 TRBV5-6 CASSSHIYWGNTEAFF TGTGCCAGCAGCTCGCATATATACTGGGGGAACACTGAAGCTTTCTTT
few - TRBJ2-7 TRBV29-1 CSVNGPGAPREQYF TGCAGCGTTAACGGGCCGGGAGCCCCAAGAGAGCAGTACTTC
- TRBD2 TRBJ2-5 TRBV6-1 CAGTSGAQETQYF TGTGCCGGGACTAGCGGGGCCCAAGAGACCCAGTACTTC